This is a list of T cell receptor beta chains from one sample in a study of blood T cell repertoires in COVID-19. TCRdb's table, derived via immunoSEQ multiplex PCR, lists solely in-frame clones and lacks some. In the table there are some 66,000 clones, roughly 82% of which are singletons. Source material: peripheral blood. All receptors derive from a man between 60 and 75 years old with acute or convalescent COVID-19. The CDR3 runs from the conserved cysteine through the conserved F or W. Fields, in order: V gene, J gene, CDR3 length, D gene, clone size, CDR3 protein, CDR3 DNA. A D gene is named only where the DNA matches it firmly. Rows may omit the clone size; those that give it use once, few, many or a size class.

V: TRBV7-2; J: TRBJ2-2; length: 16; D: NA; size: NA; CDR3: CASSPQPGMNTGELFF; DNA: TGTGCCAGCAGCCCACAGCCCGGGATGAACACCGGGGAGCTGTTTTTT
V: TRBV11-3; J: TRBJ2-5; length: 13; D: TRBD2; size: few; CDR3: CATGLAGQETQYF; DNA: TGTGCCACCGGGCTAGCGGGACAAGAGACCCAGTACTTC
V: TRBV3-1/TRBV3-2; J: TRBJ2-4; length: 12; D: NA; size: few; CDR3: CASSQGGNIQYF; DNA: TGTGCCAGCAGCCAGGGGGGAAACATTCAGTACTTC
V: TRBV7-9; J: TRBJ1-2; length: 15; D: NA; size: NA; CDR3: CASSPSSRVWYGYTF; DNA: TGTGCCAGCAGCCCATCTTCGCGGGTTTGGTATGGCTACACCTTC
V: TRBV12-3/TRBV12-4; J: TRBJ2-4; length: 13; D: TRBD1; size: NA; CDR3: CASKDDRENIQYF; DNA: TGTGCCAGCAAAGATGACAGGGAAAACATTCAGTACTTC
V: TRBV18; J: TRBJ1-5; length: 14; D: NA; size: NA; CDR3: CASSREQGKQPQHF; DNA: TGTGCCAGCTCACGGGAACAGGGCAAGCAGCCCCAGCATTTT
V: TRBV2; J: TRBJ2-5; length: 13; D: NA; size: NA; CDR3: CASRIDGMETQYF; DNA: TGTGCCAGCAGAATCGACGGGATGGAGACCCAGTACTTC
V: TRBV29-1; J: TRBJ2-2; length: 13; D: NA; size: NA; CDR3: CSARGLRTGELFF; DNA: TGCAGCGCCCGGGGTCTGCGTACCGGGGAGCTGTTTTTT
V: TRBV4-3; J: TRBJ1-6; length: 14; D: TRBD1; size: NA; CDR3: CASSLGQGYSPLHF; DNA: TGCGCCAGCAGCCTCGGACAGGGTTATTCACCCCTCCACTTT
V: TRBV11-2; J: TRBJ1-3; length: 16; D: TRBD1; size: NA; CDR3: CASSWGQGASGNTIYF; DNA: TGTGCCAGCAGCTGGGGACAGGGGGCTTCTGGAAACACCATATATTTT
V: TRBV5-4; J: TRBJ1-1; length: 18; D: TRBD1; size: few; CDR3: CASSGAKGTGGLNTEAFF; DNA: TGTGCCAGCAGCGGGGCCAAGGGGACAGGGGGACTGAACACTGAAGCTTTCTTT
V: TRBV6-2/TRBV6-3; J: TRBJ2-3; length: 12; D: NA; size: NA; CDR3: CASSLRPDTQYF; DNA: TGTGCCAGCAGTCTGCGCCCAGATACGCAGTATTTT
V: TRBV1; J: TRBJ1-3; length: 17; D: NA; size: NA; CDR3: CTSSMPEQGDSGNTIYF; DNA: TGCACCAGCAGCATGCCGGAACAAGGGGACTCTGGAAACACCATATATTTT
V: TRBV7-9; J: TRBJ1-4; length: 14; D: NA; size: NA; CDR3: CASSLEAGPEKLFF; DNA: TGTGCCAGCAGCTTAGAGGCAGGGCCTGAAAAACTGTTTTTT
V: TRBV7-9; J: TRBJ2-2; length: 15; D: TRBD1; size: NA; CDR3: CASSPRTGIIGELFF; DNA: TGTGCCAGCAGCCCGAGGACAGGGATAATCGGGGAGCTGTTTTTT
V: TRBV5-4; J: TRBJ2-7; length: 16; D: TRBD1; size: NA; CDR3: CASSLRGTGYSYEQYF; DNA: TGTGCCAGCAGCTTGAGAGGGACAGGTTATTCCTACGAGCAGTACTTC
V: TRBV7-2; J: TRBJ2-3; length: 14; D: NA; size: NA; CDR3: CASSITTDTDTQYF; DNA: TGTGCCAGCAGCATAACGACAGACACAGATACGCAGTATTTT
V: TRBV6-6; J: TRBJ2-1; length: 16; D: TRBD2; size: NA; CDR3: CASSRRGGGLYNEQFF; DNA: TGTGCCAGCAGCCGGCGGGGCGGGGGGCTCTACAATGAGCAGTTCTTC
V: TRBV7-2; J: TRBJ2-1; length: 15; D: NA; size: once; CDR3: CASSPGGGSYNEQFF; DNA: TGTGCCAGCAGCCCCGGGGGTGGCTCCTACAATGAGCAGTTCTTC
V: TRBV5-1; J: TRBJ2-7; length: 14; D: NA; size: few; CDR3: CASSSESGSYEQYF; DNA: TGCGCCAGCAGTTCGGAGTCGGGCTCCTACGAGCAGTACTTC
V: TRBV6-6; J: TRBJ2-3; length: 15; D: TRBD2; size: NA; CDR3: CASSGLAGGGDTQYF; DNA: TGTGCCAGCAGTGGACTAGCGGGGGGTGGGGATACGCAGTATTTT
V: TRBV7-2; J: TRBJ1-2; length: 15; D: NA; size: NA; CDR3: CASSPPGVGHYGYTF; DNA: TGTGCCAGCAGCCCTCCCGGGGTGGGCCACTATGGCTACACCTTC
V: TRBV19; J: TRBJ1-6; length: 14; D: NA; size: NA; CDR3: CASSIFRANSPLHF; DNA: TGTGCCAGTAGTATTTTCAGGGCTAATTCACCCCTCCACTTT
V: TRBV10-2; J: TRBJ1-5; length: 15; D: TRBD1; size: NA; CDR3: CASSESTGGRQPQHF; DNA: TGCGCCAGCAGTGAGTCGACAGGGGGCAGACAGCCCCAGCATTTT
V: TRBV30; J: TRBJ1-4; length: 15; D: TRBD1; size: NA; CDR3: CAWTYKLGQYEKLFF; DNA: TGTGCCTGGACTTACAAATTGGGACAGTATGAAAAACTGTTTTTT
V: TRBV7-9; J: TRBJ1-2; length: 12; D: TRBD1; size: NA; CDR3: CASSLGRGGYTF; DNA: TGTGCCAGCAGCTTAGGCAGGGGGGGCTACACCTTC